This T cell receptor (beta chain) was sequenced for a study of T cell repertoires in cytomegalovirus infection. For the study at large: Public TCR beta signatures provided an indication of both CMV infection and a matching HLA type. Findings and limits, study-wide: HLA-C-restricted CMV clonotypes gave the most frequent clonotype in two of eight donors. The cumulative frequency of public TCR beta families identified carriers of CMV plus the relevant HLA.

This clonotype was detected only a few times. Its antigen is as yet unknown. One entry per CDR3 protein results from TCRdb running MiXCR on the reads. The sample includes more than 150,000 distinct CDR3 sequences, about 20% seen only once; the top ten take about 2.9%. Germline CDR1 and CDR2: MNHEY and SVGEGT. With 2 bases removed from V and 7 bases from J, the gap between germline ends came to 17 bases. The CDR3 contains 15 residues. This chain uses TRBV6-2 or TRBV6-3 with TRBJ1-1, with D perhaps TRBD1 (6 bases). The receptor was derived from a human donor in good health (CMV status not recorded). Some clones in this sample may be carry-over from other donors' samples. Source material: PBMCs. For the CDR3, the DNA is TGTGCCAGCAGTTACGCCATCGGGGGCTCGGGTGAAGCTTTCTTT. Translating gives CASSYAIGGSGEAFF.